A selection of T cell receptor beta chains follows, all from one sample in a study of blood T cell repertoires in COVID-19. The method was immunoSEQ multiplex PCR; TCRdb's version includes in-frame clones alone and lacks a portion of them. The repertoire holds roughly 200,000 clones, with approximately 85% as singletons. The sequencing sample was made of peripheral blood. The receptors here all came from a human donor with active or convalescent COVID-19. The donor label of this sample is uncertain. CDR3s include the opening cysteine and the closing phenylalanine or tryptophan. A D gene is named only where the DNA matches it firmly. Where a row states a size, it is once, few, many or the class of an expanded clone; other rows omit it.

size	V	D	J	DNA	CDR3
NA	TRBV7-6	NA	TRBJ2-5	TGTGCCAGCAGCCCACTTGGACAGCAAGAGACCCAGTACTTC	CASSPLGQQETQYF
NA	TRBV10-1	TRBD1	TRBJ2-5	TGCGCCAGTGAAGACAGGGGAGGAGAGACCCAGTACTTC	CASEDRGGETQYF
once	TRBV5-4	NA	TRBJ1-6	TGTGCCAGCAGCTTCAACTCCTATAATTCACCCCTCCACTTT	CASSFNSYNSPLHF
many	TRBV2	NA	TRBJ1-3	TGTGCCAGCAGTGAACCCAGGGCTGGAAACACCATATATTTT	CASSEPRAGNTIYF
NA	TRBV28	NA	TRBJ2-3	TGTGCCAACGGCGGGTTGGGCACAGATACGCAGTATTTT	CANGGLGTDTQYF
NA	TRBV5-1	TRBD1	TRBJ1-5	TGCGCCAGCAGCTTGGGGACAGGGGCTCAGCCCCAGCATTTT	CASSLGTGAQPQHF
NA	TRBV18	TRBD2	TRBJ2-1	TGTGCCAGCGCGCAGACTAGCGGGAGCGACAATGAGCAGTTCTTC	CASAQTSGSDNEQFF
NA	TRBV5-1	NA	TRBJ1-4	TGCGCCAGCAGCTCACAAGTTAATGAAAAACTGTTTTTT	CASSSQVNEKLFF
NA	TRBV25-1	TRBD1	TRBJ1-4	TGTGCCAGCAGTGCAAGGACAGGGCATGAAAAACTGTTTTTT	CASSARTGHEKLFF
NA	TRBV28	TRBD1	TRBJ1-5	TGTGCCAGCAGTACGGGACAGTCCAATCAGCCCCAGCATTTT	CASSTGQSNQPQHF
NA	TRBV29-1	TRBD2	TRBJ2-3	TGCAGCGTTGTAGGCCTGGCTAGCGGGAGCACAGATACGCAGTATTTT	CSVVGLASGSTDTQYF
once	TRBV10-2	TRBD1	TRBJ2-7	TGCGCCAGCATTTCCCGGGACAGAAACTACGAGCAGTACTTC	CASISRDRNYEQYF
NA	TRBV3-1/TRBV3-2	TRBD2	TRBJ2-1	TGTGCTGCTCGGAAGGCGGGAGTATTCGGCAATGAGCAGTTCTTC	CAARKAGVFGNEQFF
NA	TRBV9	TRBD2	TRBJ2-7	TGTGCCAGCAGCCCGAGTGGGAGGGGCGAGCAGTACTTC	CASSPSGRGEQYF